This T cell receptor (beta chain) was recovered during a study of blood T cell repertoires in COVID-19. As for the study in general: Sites across the United States, Italy and Spain contributed samples from acute and convalescent COVID-19. PBMCs, B-cell-depleted T cells, or T cells were the source of the cDNA or gDNA that made up the material.

The CDR3 runs 16 residues. V was clipped by 4 bases and J by 4 bases, with 19 bases between them. Per the germline V gene, CDR1 is SGHRS and CDR2 is YFSETQ. This clone was detected many times. Authors' processing steps: Reference gene primer amplification in the assay estimated nucleated cell counts. Clones were sequenced by immunoSEQ multiplex PCR, and TCRdb holds only the in-frame ones, with some missing. For V, J and clone size, that table is used; D and trimming come from the DNA. The sample has under 200,000 clones; approximately 80% are singletons. V usage is TRBV5-1 and J usage is TRBJ2-3, with D possibly TRBD1 on 5 matching bases. The sequence derives from a man aged 70 or older who had recovered from COVID-19. The sample taken for sequencing was peripheral blood. The CDR3 nucleotides read TGCGCCAGCAGCCTGGGGCGCGGCAGGGCCGCAGATACGCAGTATTTT. It specifies CASSLGRGRAADTQYF. Variable domain in full (rest from reference TRBV5-1 and TRBJ2-3): KAGVTQTPRYLIKTRGQQVTLSCSPISGHRSVSWYQQTPGQGLQFLFEYFSETQRNKGNFPGRFSGRQFSNSRSEMNVSTLELGDSALYLCASSLGRGRAADTQYFGPGTRLTVL.